The rows below give T cell receptor beta chains drawn from one sample of a study of shared clonotypes between healthy human individuals. Assay: immunoSEQ multiplex PCR; the TCRdb copy retains only in-frame clones and omits some. The sample lists some 490,000 clones, roughly 80% seen once, with approximately 12% in the top ten. Material: PBMCs. The origin of the receptors is a woman between 40 and 50 years old in good health. Some clones in this sample may be carry-over from other donors' samples. Both conserved end residues are part of each CDR3. Fields, in order: clone size, V gene, J gene, D gene, CDR3 DNA, CDR3 protein. The D gene is left open where the match is weak. Rows give clone size only sometimes, using once, few, many, or a class for an expanded clone.

clone_size: NA
v_call: TRBV9
j_call: TRBJ2-6
d_call: TRBD1
cdr3_nt: TGTGCCAGCAGCGTAGATAGGACAGGGGGCGCTGGGGCCAACGTCCTGACTTTC
cdr3_aa: CASSVDRTGGAGANVLTF

clone_size: NA
v_call: TRBV25-1
j_call: TRBJ1-1
d_call: NA
cdr3_nt: TGTGCCAGCAGTGCGTCAGGCAGCTGGAACACTGAAGCTTTCTTT
cdr3_aa: CASSASGSWNTEAFF

clone_size: NA
v_call: TRBV19
j_call: TRBJ2-3
d_call: NA
cdr3_nt: TGTGCCAGTAGTGGTCAGGGGCGCACAGATACGCAGTATTTT
cdr3_aa: CASSGQGRTDTQYF

clone_size: NA
v_call: TRBV6-4
j_call: TRBJ2-7
d_call: TRBD2
cdr3_nt: TGTGCCAGCAGCCTAGGGACTAGCGGGAACTACGAGCAGTACTTC
cdr3_aa: CASSLGTSGNYEQYF

clone_size: NA
v_call: TRBV5-1
j_call: TRBJ1-1
d_call: NA
cdr3_nt: TGCGCCAGCAGACCACAGGGAGGGGGGACTGAAGCTTTCTTT
cdr3_aa: CASRPQGGGTEAFF

clone_size: NA
v_call: TRBV14
j_call: TRBJ1-1
d_call: NA
cdr3_nt: TGTGCCAGCAGCCAAGTATCCTTGTGGGCCGCCACTGAAGCTTTCTTT
cdr3_aa: CASSQVSLWAATEAFF

clone_size: NA
v_call: TRBV6-5
j_call: TRBJ2-7
d_call: TRBD1
cdr3_nt: TGTGCCAGCAGCAGATACCGACAGGGGGCTGACGAGCAGTACTTC
cdr3_aa: CASSRYRQGADEQYF

clone_size: NA
v_call: TRBV7-1
j_call: TRBJ2-5
d_call: TRBD2
cdr3_nt: TGTGCCAGCAGCCCCCGACTAGCGGGAGCAGAGACCCAGTACTTC
cdr3_aa: CASSPRLAGAETQYF

clone_size: many
v_call: TRBV10-1
j_call: TRBJ2-3
d_call: NA
cdr3_nt: TGCGCCAGCAGTGGGCTAGCTGGAGATACGCAGTATTTT
cdr3_aa: CASSGLAGDTQYF

clone_size: NA
v_call: TRBV9
j_call: TRBJ1-2
d_call: TRBD1
cdr3_nt: TGTGCCAGCAGCGACCGGGACAGGGGATCGAGCTACACCTTC
cdr3_aa: CASSDRDRGSSYTF

clone_size: NA
v_call: TRBV6-6
j_call: TRBJ1-4
d_call: NA
cdr3_nt: TGTGCCAGCAGTTATGCTGGGGAGGAAAAACTGTTTTTT
cdr3_aa: CASSYAGEEKLFF

clone_size: NA
v_call: TRBV7-9
j_call: TRBJ2-3
d_call: NA
cdr3_nt: TGTGCCAGCAGCTTAGGTTCGGAAACAGATACGCAGTATTTT
cdr3_aa: CASSLGSETDTQYF

clone_size: NA
v_call: TRBV4-1
j_call: TRBJ2-1
d_call: TRBD2
cdr3_nt: TGCGCCAGCAGCCAAGATCCTCCCCCTACTAGCGGGAGGGACAATGAGCAGTTCTTC
cdr3_aa: CASSQDPPPTSGRDNEQFF

clone_size: NA
v_call: TRBV28
j_call: TRBJ2-3
d_call: NA
cdr3_nt: TGTGCCAGCAGCTCAATACCCCGGAGCCCTAGCACAGATACGCAGTATTTT
cdr3_aa: CASSSIPRSPSTDTQYF

clone_size: NA
v_call: TRBV6-6
j_call: TRBJ1-1
d_call: NA
cdr3_nt: TGTGCCACCCTATTACCAAACACTGAAGCTTTCTTT
cdr3_aa: CATLLPNTEAFF

clone_size: once
v_call: TRBV7-2
j_call: TRBJ2-3
d_call: NA
cdr3_nt: TGTGCCAGCAGCTTAGACCCTGGTGATACGCAGTATTTT
cdr3_aa: CASSLDPGDTQYF

clone_size: NA
v_call: TRBV7-2
j_call: TRBJ1-5
d_call: NA
cdr3_nt: TGTGCCAGCAGCTTAGACAGCAATCAGCCCCAGCATTTT
cdr3_aa: CASSLDSNQPQHF

clone_size: NA
v_call: TRBV11-2
j_call: TRBJ1-2
d_call: NA
cdr3_nt: TGTGCCAGCAGCTATTTGGCCTTCCCTAACTATGGCTACACCTTC
cdr3_aa: CASSYLAFPNYGYTF

clone_size: NA
v_call: TRBV27
j_call: TRBJ2-7
d_call: NA
cdr3_nt: TGTGCCAGCAGTATAGGGGGAAACGAGCAGTACTTC
cdr3_aa: CASSIGGNEQYF

clone_size: NA
v_call: TRBV27
j_call: TRBJ2-1
d_call: NA
cdr3_nt: TGTGCCAGCAGTTTAAGATTCGATGGGGGGGCCCCCTGGAGCGAGCAGTTCTTC
cdr3_aa: CASSLRFDGGAPWSEQFF

clone_size: NA
v_call: TRBV7-7
j_call: TRBJ2-1
d_call: NA
cdr3_nt: TGTGCCAGCAGCTTAGCGGGGTTTGGGAATGAGCAGTTCTTC
cdr3_aa: CASSLAGFGNEQFF

clone_size: NA
v_call: TRBV19
j_call: TRBJ1-5
d_call: NA
cdr3_nt: TGTGCCAGTAGTCCCCTTCTCGATCTCAATCAGCCCCAGCATTTT
cdr3_aa: CASSPLLDLNQPQHF

clone_size: once
v_call: TRBV5-6
j_call: TRBJ1-2
d_call: NA
cdr3_nt: TGTGCCAGCAGCCGGAGGGTTGGCTACACCTTC
cdr3_aa: CASSRRVGYTF

clone_size: NA
v_call: TRBV27
j_call: TRBJ1-5
d_call: NA
cdr3_nt: TGTGCCAGCAGCCAGTACCGGGACCTCAATCAGCCCCAGCATTTT
cdr3_aa: CASSQYRDLNQPQHF

clone_size: NA
v_call: TRBV6-5
j_call: TRBJ2-7
d_call: NA
cdr3_nt: TGTGCCAGCAGTTACAAGGGGACCTACGAGCAGTACTTC
cdr3_aa: CASSYKGTYEQYF

clone_size: NA
v_call: TRBV19
j_call: TRBJ2-7
d_call: TRBD1
cdr3_nt: TGTGCCAGTAGTCTCTCCGGGACAGCCTACGAGCAGTACTTC
cdr3_aa: CASSLSGTAYEQYF

clone_size: few
v_call: TRBV7-2
j_call: TRBJ1-1
d_call: TRBD1
cdr3_nt: TGTGCCAGCAGCTTAGGGGACAGGAGAGGAACTGAAGCTTTCTTT
cdr3_aa: CASSLGDRRGTEAFF

clone_size: NA
v_call: TRBV7-2
j_call: TRBJ2-5
d_call: NA
cdr3_nt: TGTGCCAGCAGCTTATTGGGAGAGACCCAGTACTTC
cdr3_aa: CASSLLGETQYF

clone_size: NA
v_call: TRBV7-2
j_call: TRBJ2-1
d_call: TRBD2
cdr3_nt: TGTGCCAGCAGAAGGACTAGCGGGAGGGGTGAGCAGTTCTTC
cdr3_aa: CASRRTSGRGEQFF

clone_size: NA
v_call: TRBV7-6
j_call: TRBJ2-7
d_call: NA
cdr3_nt: TGTGCCAGCAGCACCTCTGAGGTTTCCTACGAGCAGTACTTC
cdr3_aa: CASSTSEVSYEQYF

clone_size: NA
v_call: TRBV5-1
j_call: TRBJ2-1
d_call: TRBD1
cdr3_nt: TGCGCCAGCAGCCTTAACAGGGGACGCTCCTACAATGAGCAGTTCTTC
cdr3_aa: CASSLNRGRSYNEQFF

clone_size: NA
v_call: TRBV15
j_call: TRBJ2-7
d_call: NA
cdr3_nt: TGTGCCACCAGCAGAGATGGGAGGGGGCTCTACGAGCAGTACTTC
cdr3_aa: CATSRDGRGLYEQYF

clone_size: once
v_call: TRBV19
j_call: TRBJ2-7
d_call: TRBD1
cdr3_nt: TGTGCCAGTAGTATTGGGACAGGGGACTACGAGCAGTACTTC
cdr3_aa: CASSIGTGDYEQYF

clone_size: NA
v_call: TRBV10-1
j_call: TRBJ1-1
d_call: NA
cdr3_nt: TGCGCCAGCTCTCAAGTGGTCAACACTGAAGCTTTCTTT
cdr3_aa: CASSQVVNTEAFF

clone_size: NA
v_call: TRBV13
j_call: TRBJ2-7
d_call: TRBD2
cdr3_nt: TGTGCCAGCAGCTTAGGGAGGCCGGGGACTAGCGGAACCTACGAGCAGTACTTC
cdr3_aa: CASSLGRPGTSGTYEQYF

clone_size: NA
v_call: TRBV5-1
j_call: TRBJ2-1
d_call: TRBD1
cdr3_nt: TGCGCCAGCAGCCGACAGGGTCGCTCCTACAATGAGCAGTTCTTC
cdr3_aa: CASSRQGRSYNEQFF

clone_size: NA
v_call: TRBV27
j_call: TRBJ1-4
d_call: NA
cdr3_nt: TGTGCCAGCAGTGTCGATAGGACGGATGAAAAACTGTTTTTT
cdr3_aa: CASSVDRTDEKLFF

clone_size: NA
v_call: TRBV5-8
j_call: TRBJ2-3
d_call: TRBD1
cdr3_nt: TGTGCCAGCAGCTTACACCGACAGGGCTTCACAGATACGCAGTATTTT
cdr3_aa: CASSLHRQGFTDTQYF

clone_size: NA
v_call: TRBV7-2
j_call: TRBJ1-1
d_call: NA
cdr3_nt: TGTGCCAGCAGCCCGGGACACTTGAACACTGAAGCTTTCTTT
cdr3_aa: CASSPGHLNTEAFF

clone_size: NA
v_call: TRBV6-6
j_call: TRBJ1-2
d_call: NA
cdr3_nt: TGTGCCAGCAGCCGAGGAGCCAGGGCTGGCTACACCTTC
cdr3_aa: CASSRGARAGYTF

clone_size: NA
v_call: TRBV30
j_call: TRBJ2-3
d_call: TRBD2
cdr3_nt: TGTGCCTGGAGACGACTAGCGATTAGCACAGATACGCAGTATTTT
cdr3_aa: CAWRRLAISTDTQYF

clone_size: NA
v_call: TRBV5-6
j_call: TRBJ2-1
d_call: TRBD2
cdr3_nt: TGTGCCAGCAGCCCCCTGGGGGGGGGAATCAATGAGCAGTTCTTC
cdr3_aa: CASSPLGGGINEQFF

clone_size: NA
v_call: TRBV15
j_call: TRBJ2-1
d_call: TRBD2
cdr3_nt: TGTGCCACCAGCAGAGATAGCGGGGGCTACAATGAGCAGTTCTTC
cdr3_aa: CATSRDSGGYNEQFF

clone_size: NA
v_call: TRBV27
j_call: TRBJ2-1
d_call: TRBD1
cdr3_nt: TGTGCCAGCAGTTTAGGCTGGGGACAGAGCTCCTACAATGAGCAGTTCTTC
cdr3_aa: CASSLGWGQSSYNEQFF

clone_size: NA
v_call: TRBV4-2
j_call: TRBJ1-2
d_call: NA
cdr3_nt: TGTGCCAGCAGCCAGGGGATAGCTAACTATGGCTACACCTTC
cdr3_aa: CASSQGIANYGYTF

clone_size: NA
v_call: TRBV4-2
j_call: TRBJ2-1
d_call: NA
cdr3_nt: TGTGCCAGCAGCCCTTCGGACAGCTACAATGAGCAGTTCTTC
cdr3_aa: CASSPSDSYNEQFF

clone_size: NA
v_call: TRBV27
j_call: TRBJ2-1
d_call: NA
cdr3_nt: TGTGCCAGCAGTTTATTAACTAACTCCTACAATGAGCAGTTCTTC
cdr3_aa: CASSLLTNSYNEQFF

clone_size: NA
v_call: TRBV5-1
j_call: TRBJ1-1
d_call: NA
cdr3_nt: TGCGCCAGCAGCTGGGGACGGGGACGTTTGAACACTGAAGCTTTCTTT
cdr3_aa: CASSWGRGRLNTEAFF